Detailed here is one T cell receptor beta chain. The sample originates from a study of blood T cell repertoires in COVID-19. The overall study: COVID-19 samples from acute and convalescent phases originated in the United States, Italy and Spain.

The length of the CDR3 is 12 residues. CDR1 is LNHDA, CDR2 SQIVND, per germline (reference sequence). Trimming cost V 6 bases and J 0 bases, with 5 bases left between them. Original processing notes: Estimated nucleated cell counts came from reference gene primer amplification. Sequencing used immunoSEQ multiplex PCR; TCRdb keeps in-frame clones, though not all of them. The D gene and trimming were derived from the DNA, and the V and J assignments and clone size from that table. The repertoire holds just over 150,000 clones, with more than 65% as singletons. Sequenced sample: peripheral blood. This sequence joins TRBV19 and TRBJ1-2, with D unclear. This sequence was found in a woman aged 50 to 60 with acute or convalescent COVID-19. In nucleotides, the CDR3 is TGTGCCAGTAGCCAGGCTAACTATGGCTACACCTTC. Its translation is CASSQANYGYTF.